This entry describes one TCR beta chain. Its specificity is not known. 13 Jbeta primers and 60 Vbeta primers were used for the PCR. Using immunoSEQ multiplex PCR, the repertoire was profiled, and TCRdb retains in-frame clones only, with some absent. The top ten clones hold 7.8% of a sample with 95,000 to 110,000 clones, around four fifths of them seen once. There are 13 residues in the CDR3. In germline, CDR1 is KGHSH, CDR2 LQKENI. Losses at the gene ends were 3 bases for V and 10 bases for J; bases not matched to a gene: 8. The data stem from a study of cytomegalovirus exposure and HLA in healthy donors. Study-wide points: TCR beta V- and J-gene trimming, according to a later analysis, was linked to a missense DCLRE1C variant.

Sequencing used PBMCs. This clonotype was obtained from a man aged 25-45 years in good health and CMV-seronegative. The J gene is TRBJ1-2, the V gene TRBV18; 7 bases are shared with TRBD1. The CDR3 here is CASSPTGEDYYTF. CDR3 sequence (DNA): TGTGCCAGCTCACCTACAGGGGAAGACTACTACACCTTC.